This TCR beta chain was profiled in a study of blood T cell repertoires in COVID-19 (dated by TCRdb to 2020 to 2021). Background for the entire study: Samples covering the acute and convalescent phases of COVID-19 were provided by collaborators in the United States, Italy and Spain. The prospective study material was composed of cDNA or gDNA derived from T cells, B-cell-depleted T cells, or PBMCs. Where HLA class I and class II types were available, the types were taken from metadata supplied by the sample provider, not from assay-based typing. Nearly every sample came with metadata listing a de-identified subject ID, COVID-19 status, age in years and sex. The samples were drawn from the first 160 participants of the ongoing ImmuneRACE study and from 1,200 or so subjects provided by 6 global collaborators. The dataset comprised deeply sampled blood TCRbeta repertoires from subjects exposed to, actively infected with, or recovered from COVID-19. The repertoires were released in a freely available public database intended as a resource for research on the immune response to SARS-CoV-2.

Overall study outcomes, separate from this receptor: Clinical and demographic metadata were provided uncurated, with the amount varying by source and participant.

Participants in the prospective study were aged roughly 18 to 89 years, lived in 20 to 30 United States geographic areas, and enrolled through a virtual design. In the prospective study, cohorts were assigned on the basis of participant-reported clinical history obtained from a screening survey and a study questionnaire. ImmuneRACE Cohort 3 recovered participants were defined by two consecutive negative NP/OP PCR tests, healthcare professional clearance, or symptom resolution. In the prospective study, mobile phlebotomists collected whole blood, serum and a nasopharyngeal or oropharyngeal swab from each participant. Over an approximately two-month period, participants in the prospective study had the option of providing additional blood draws and questionnaires. Before DNA extraction, prospective study blood samples were shipped either frozen or at room temperature. The immunoSEQ Assay, a bias-controlled multiplex PCR, was used to amplify TCRbeta CDR3 regions from genomic DNA. For the original study's pipeline: The number of nucleated cells in each sample was estimated from the amplification of reference gene primers within the assay. To quantify the absolute abundance of each unique TCRbeta CDR3 rearrangement, sequence reads were collapsed and filtered. For each sample, productive Simpson clonality was calculated by taking the square root of Simpson's diversity index across productive rearrangements. The table was pulled from immuneACCESS by TCRdb, which kept in-frame rearrangements only. Such tables lose some clones; where checked, under half of the loss comes from unresolved V genes, and the rest has no known cause. That table gives V, J and clone size, and the DNA gave D and trimming. The sample yields about 270,000 clones; over 75% were counted once. The top ten constitute 2% to 3% of the sample.

Remarks on this clone: Its antigen remains unidentified. No quality values exist for individual bases; no much larger clone is one base distant.

What was sequenced was PBMCs or T cells enriched from blood (not recorded which). The source is a woman aged 18-29 years who had recovered from COVID-19.

The DNA is TGCGCCAGCAGCCAATACAATAGCGGACGGTCGGACTATGGCTACACCTTC. Its product reads: CASSQYNSGRSDYGYTF. The rearranged chain carries TRBV4-1 and TRBJ1-2, with the D gene uncertain. CDR1 and CDR2, per the germline V gene, are MGHRA and YSYEKL. V drops 2 bases and J drops 3 bases, leaving 19 bases in between. From its cysteine to its phenylalanine, the CDR3 spans 17 amino acids. Only CDR3 DNA remains: 51 bases, in frame from the first base.